These 29 T cell receptor beta chains were sequenced from one sample in a study of shared clonotypes between healthy human individuals. The repertoire was sequenced with immunoSEQ multiplex PCR; TCRdb's copy has only in-frame clones and lacks some. Of over 950,000 clones in the sample, approximately 75% were seen once. Sequencing was done on a sample of memory CD4+ T cells from PBMCs. This sample's subset: CD45RA-negative fraction. These receptors all stem from a man between 18 and 29 years old in good health. Some clones in this sample may be carry-over from other donors' samples.

The chain has TRBV5-4 and TRBJ1-1; D gene uncertain. Between the trimmed V and J ends, which lost 3 bases and 10 bases, there was a span of 16 bases. CDR1 and CDR2 (germline): SGHNT, YYREEE (reference sequence). The CDR3 spans 13 residues. This CDR3 is CASSSPEFLGAFF. The CDR3 DNA follows: TGTGCCAGCAGCTCCCCCGAGTTTCTAGGAGCTTTCTTT.

V gene TRBV28 combines with J gene TRBJ2-7, with a weak D call TRBD1 (6 bases). Germline values: CDR1 MDHEN, CDR2 SYDVKM. The CDR3 is 15 residues long. The V end lost 1 base, the J end lost 2 bases, and 12 bases lay between the germline ends. Here the CDR3 DNA reads TGTGCCAGCAGTTTATCAGGGGTCGGAACCTACGAGCAGTACTTC. Translated: CASSLSGVGTYEQYF.

This chain connects TRBV7-2 to TRBJ2-7; 12 bases match TRBD2. CDR1 and CDR2 (germline): SGHTA, FQGNSA. The CDR3 runs to 15 residues. V shed 4 bases, J shed 2 bases, and the junction held 3 bases outside the gene matches. The CDR3 protein is CASSSLAGGTYEQYF. In DNA, the CDR3 is TGTGCCAGCAGCTCACTAGCGGGAGGAACCTACGAGCAGTACTTC.

The V call is TRBV7-7, the J call TRBJ2-1; the D is unclear. The CDR3 has 13 residues. Germline V gives CDR1 SSHAT, CDR2 FNYEAQ (reference sequence). V was cut by 1 base and J by 5 bases, with 6 bases left in between. CDR3 loop: CASSLGADNEQFF. The CDR3 region has the DNA TGTGCCAGCAGCTTAGGCGCAGACAATGAGCAGTTCTTC.

This clone was seen more than once but under ten times. J is TRBJ2-5 and V is TRBV7-2, with 11 nucleotides matching TRBD2. This CDR3 has 16 residues. The germline V gene has CDR1 SGHTA and CDR2 FQGNSA. The V and J ends lost 1 base and 4 bases, in that order; junction bases with no gene match: 5. DNA for the CDR3: TGTGCCAGCAGCTTAGGAATGCTAGCGGGAGGAGAGACCCAGTACTTC. Protein sequence: CASSLGMLAGGETQYF.

The V gene is TRBV5-1, the J gene TRBJ2-6; D gene ambiguous. CDR1 and CDR2 (germline): SGHRS, YFSETQ. The CDR3 runs to 15 residues. The V end was cut by 4 bases, the J end by 1 base, with 9 bases between. The CDR3 nucleotides are TGCGCCAGCAGCGCCCAGGAATCTGGGGCCAACGTCCTGACTTTC. Amino acids: CASSAQESGANVLTF.

The rearrangement joins TRBV28 to TRBJ2-7; a possible D gene is TRBD1 (6 bases). Germline V gene sequence: CDR1 MDHEN, CDR2 SYDVKM. CDR3 length: 15 amino acids. V gave up 6 bases and J gave up 4 bases, with 19 bases separating them. The CDR3: CASSGSGTFPYEQYF. DNA of the CDR3: TGTGCCAGCAGCGGGTCCGGGACATTTCCTTACGAGCAGTACTTC.

The chain links TRBV18 to TRBJ1-3; D call uncertain. CDR3 size: 17 residues. V lost 2 bases and J lost 0, with 14 bases in between. Germline V gene lookup returns CDR1 KGHSH and CDR2 LQKENI. The CDR3, as DNA: TGTGCCAGCTCACCATCTGGAGGGCCTAACTCTGGAAACACCATATATTTT. It specifies CASSPSGGPNSGNTIYF. The complete variable domain, with remaining parts taken from reference TRBV18 and TRBJ1-3, reads NAGVMQNPRHLVRRRGQEARLRCSPMKGHSHVYWYRQLPEEGLKFMVYLQKENIIDESGMPKERFSAEFPKEGPSILRIQQVVRGDSAAYFCASSPSGGPNSGNTIYFGEGSWLTVV.

This clone has a handful of counts. The chain employs TRBV5-4 and TRBJ1-4, with 7 bases identical to TRBD1. Trimming removed 4 bases from V and 8 bases from J; junction bases left unmatched: 11. The CDR3 totals 15 residues. From germline, CDR1 is SGHNT and CDR2 YYREEE (reference sequence). The CDR3 loop reads CASSPTGEGEEKLFF. The CDR3, as DNA: TGTGCCAGCAGCCCCACAGGGGAGGGTGAGGAAAAACTGTTTTTT.

Regarding this clone: This same CDR3 is encoded by further DNA sequences in the sample. The chain employs TRBV20-1 and TRBJ1-1, with D perhaps TRBD1 (5 bases). V shed 4 bases and J shed 5 bases, with 8 bases lying between them. CDR1 and CDR2 from the germline V gene are DFQATT and SNEGSKA (reference sequence). The CDR3 contains 11 residues. For the CDR3, the DNA is TGCAGTGCTACAGGGAGGACTGAAGCTTTCTTT. Its protein is CSATGRTEAFF.

The CDR3 DNA reads TGTGCCAGCAGTGGGACAGGGGGCAGGAGTTATGGCTACACCTTC. Residues: CASSGTGGRSYGYTF. V and J are TRBV6-5 and TRBJ1-2, with 12 bases aligning to TRBD1. Trimming took 5 bases from V and 5 from J; bases not matched to a gene: 6. In germline, CDR1 is MNHEY, CDR2 SVGAGI. This CDR3 is 15 amino acids long.

J is TRBJ1-4 and V is TRBV28, with a possible D match to TRBD1 (5 bases). Germline CDR1 is MDHEN and CDR2 is SYDVKM. The CDR3 covers 15 residues. Deletions cut 3 bases from V and 3 bases from J, with 11 bases between. CDR3 sequence: CASSLGDGSNEKLFF. The CDR3 coding sequence is TGTGCCAGCAGTTTGGGGGACGGTTCTAATGAAAAACTGTTTTTT.

The chain links TRBV28 to TRBJ2-3, with TRBD1 as a possible D gene (6 bases). The germline gives CDR1 MDHEN, CDR2 SYDVKM. The CDR3 extends over 13 amino acids. V gave up 6 bases and J gave up 3 bases, with 10 bases separating them. Written as DNA, the CDR3 is TGTGCCAGCAGAAGGGGGAGAACAGATACGCAGTATTTT. Protein: CASRRGRTDTQYF.

This clone has a single count. This sequence joins TRBV28 and TRBJ2-7; D is perhaps TRBD2 (6 bases). The V gene's germline CDR1 is MDHEN and CDR2 SYDVKM. The length of the CDR3 is 13 residues. Trimming left V 10 bases short and J 12 bases short, with 25 bases between. Here the CDR3 reads CATYPGTYGLRYF. CDR3 nucleotide sequence: TGTGCCACCTATCCCGGGACTTACGGCCTGAGGTACTTC.

J is TRBJ1-1 and V is TRBV6-6; 8 positions match TRBD1. V was pared by 2 bases and J by 1 base, with 6 bases of the junction left unmatched. Germline V gene data show CDR1 as MNHNY and CDR2 as SVGAGI (reference sequence). The CDR3 is 16 amino acids. CDR3 nucleotides: TGTGCCAGCAGTTACCCTCGGACAGGGCCGAACACTGAAGCTTTCTTT. This gives the protein CASSYPRTGPNTEAFF.

This chain joins TRBV6-5 and TRBJ2-7, with 8 bases aligning to TRBD2. Germline V gene sequence: CDR1 MNHEY, CDR2 SVGAGI. V shed 6 bases, J shed 3 bases, and the junction held 4 bases outside the gene matches. This CDR3 has 13 amino acids. CDR3 sequence reads: CASSRTSGYEQYF. The CDR3 DNA reads as TGTGCCAGCAGCCGCACTAGCGGCTACGAGCAGTACTTC.

This clone was observed a single time. The chain combines TRBV27 with TRBJ1-5, with D uncertain. Germline loops: CDR1 MNHEY, CDR2 SMNVEV (reference sequence). The CDR3 is made up of 15 amino acids. Trimming stripped 3 bases from V and 1 base from J, with 10 bases between. For the CDR3, the DNA is TGTGCCAGCAGTTTCTCGGTTGGGAGCAATCAGCCCCAGCATTTT. It yields the protein CASSFSVGSNQPQHF.

The chain is built from TRBV6-5 and TRBJ1-1; 7 positions agree with TRBD1. With 6 bases clipped from V and 6 bases from J, the junction kept 10 bases outside the gene matches. Germline V gene lookup returns CDR1 MNHEY and CDR2 SVGAGI. This CDR3 is built from 14 residues. The CDR3 here is CASRATGANPEAFF. Written as DNA, the CDR3 is TGTGCCAGCAGAGCTACAGGGGCGAATCCTGAAGCTTTCTTT.

The chain joins TRBV19 to TRBJ1-5; D may be TRBD1 (6 bases). V was clipped by 4 bases and J by 0 bases, with 13 bases between them. In germline, CDR1 is LNHDA, CDR2 SQIVND (reference sequence). The CDR3 runs to 16 residues. The CDR3 DNA reads as TGTGCCAGTAGTACCCGGACAGTCTATAGCAATCAGCCCCAGCATTTT. Amino acids: CASSTRTVYSNQPQHF.

The gene calls are TRBV28 and TRBJ2-4; D possibly corresponds to TRBD1 (7 bases). Between the trimmed V and J ends, which lost 5 bases and 0 bases, there was a span of 14 bases. This CDR3 spans 16 amino acids. Germline V gene sequence: CDR1 MDHEN, CDR2 SYDVKM. CDR3 sequence reads: CASSGPGGLAKNIQYF. The CDR3 nucleotides are TGTGCCAGCAGTGGTCCAGGGGGACTAGCCAAAAACATTCAGTACTTC.

Concerning this clone itself: Other DNA sequences from this sample encode an identical CDR3 as well. This chain connects TRBV2 to TRBJ1-1; D call uncertain. Germline assignment: CDR1 SNHLY and CDR2 FYNNEI. CDR3 length: 13 residues. V was clipped by 3 bases and J by 1 base, with 6 bases between them. Written as DNA, the CDR3 is TGTGCCAGCAGTGAGCTGGGGAACACTGAAGCTTTCTTT. Translated: CASSELGNTEAFF.

In nucleotides, the CDR3 is TGCGCCAGCAGCCAAGAATTTCCAGATACGCAGTATTTT. Amino acid sequence: CASSQEFPDTQYF. The rearrangement joins TRBV4-1 to TRBJ2-3; D remains unclear. CDR1 MGHRA and CDR2 YSYEKL come from the germline V gene. The germline V and J ends were trimmed by 0 bases and 4 bases, with 5 bases remaining between them. This CDR3 has 13 amino acids.

The V gene is TRBV4-1, the J gene TRBJ2-5; TRBD1 is a possible D gene (5 bases). The J call is doubtful: the DNA matches TRBJ2-7 better. The CDR3 consists of 15 residues. Germline CDR1 reads MGHRA; CDR2 reads YSYEKL. CDR3 DNA sequence: TGCGCCAGCAGCCAAACAGGTTCGAGCTCCTACGAGCAGTACTTC. Translated: CASSQTGSSSYEQYF.

The sample holds many counts of this clone. The genes are TRBV5-4 and TRBJ2-7, with D uncertain. Trimming left V 1 base short and J 2 bases short, with 19 bases between. Germline V gene data show CDR1 as SGHNT and CDR2 as YYREEE (reference sequence). This CDR3 is built from 17 residues. The CDR3, as DNA: TGTGCCAGCAGCTTGTTCTTTGGTCTGGGCCGGACCTACGAGCAGTACTTC. Translation gives CASSLFFGLGRTYEQYF. The full variable domain, with the rest looked up from reference TRBV5-4 and TRBJ2-7, is ETGVTQSPTHLIKTRGQQVTLRCSSQSGHNTVSWYQQALGQGPQFIFQYYREEENGRGNFPPRFSGLQFPNYSSELNVNALELDDSALYLCASSLFFGLGRTYEQYFGPGTRLTVT.

The table lists this clone with a count of one. Other DNA sequences of this sample code for an identical CDR3. The V gene is TRBV4-1, the J gene TRBJ1-2; possibly TRBD1 for D (5 bases). There are 15 residues in the CDR3. Trimming took off 0 bases at V and 8 bases at J, with 16 bases between the two ends. The germline V gene encodes CDR1 MGHRA and CDR2 YSYEKL. Here the CDR3 reads CASSQDITGSGGYTF. The CDR3 DNA follows: TGCGCCAGCAGCCAAGATATTACGGGATCAGGGGGCTACACCTTC.

The CDR3 DNA reads TGTGCCAGCAGTTTAGGCGCAGGGCCCTCCTACGAGCAGTACTTC. Protein product: CASSLGAGPSYEQYF. V gene TRBV27 combines with J gene TRBJ2-7; D may be TRBD1 (5 bases). CDR3 length equals 15 residues. Germline loops: CDR1 MNHEY, CDR2 SMNVEV (reference sequence). V shed 2 bases and J shed 0 bases, with 11 bases lying between them.

The genes are TRBV7-6 and TRBJ2-7; 15 bases are a match to TRBD2. The CDR3 runs 17 residues. V was clipped by 5 bases and J by 3 bases; unmatched bases: 8. From germline, CDR1 is SGHVS and CDR2 FNYEAQ. For the CDR3, the DNA is TGTGCCAGCAGCCCTGGACTAGCGGGAGGGCGGCTCTACGAGCAGTACTTC. It codes for CASSPGLAGGRLYEQYF.

The V gene is TRBV18, the J gene TRBJ1-1; 8 positions match TRBD1. The ends lost 2 bases at V and 4 bases at J; junction bases unmatched: 9. Germline CDR1 KGHSH, CDR2 LQKENI. The CDR3 length is 16 residues. The DNA of the CDR3 is TGTGCCAGCTCACCATCAGGACAGGGTTTGGGCACTGAAGCTTTCTTT. It specifies CASSPSGQGLGTEAFF. The full variable domain, completed using reference TRBV18 and TRBJ1-1, is NAGVMQNPRHLVRRRGQEARLRCSPMKGHSHVYWYRQLPEEGLKFMVYLQKENIIDESGMPKERFSAEFPKEGPSILRIQQVVRGDSAAYFCASSPSGQGLGTEAFFGQGTRLTVV.

This clone came up a few times. V is TRBV6-5 and J is TRBJ1-5, with D possibly TRBD1 on 6 matching bases. Trimming cost V 5 bases and J 4 bases, with 12 bases left between them. Germline CDR1 MNHEY, CDR2 SVGAGI. The CDR3 spans 14 residues. CDR3 protein: CASSQTGRNQPQHF. The CDR3 coding sequence is TGTGCCAGCAGTCAGACAGGCCGGAATCAGCCCCAGCATTTT.